This T cell receptor beta chain emerged from a study of cytomegalovirus exposure and HLA in healthy donors. Study-wide points: Presence/absence analyses supposed approximately even sequencing depth among donors. As a later analysis revealed, most CMV-associated TCR beta chains appeared HLA-restricted.

The germline V and J ends were trimmed by 4 bases and 2 bases, with 21 bases remaining between them. The CDR3 loop spans 17 amino acids. CDR1 and CDR2 from the germline V gene are SGHNT and YYREEE (reference sequence). With 60 Vbeta and 13 Jbeta primers, the PCR was carried out. The method was immunoSEQ multiplex PCR; TCRdb's version includes in-frame clones alone and lacks a portion of them. This sample has tens of thousands of clones; 81% occur once, and the top ten carry 6.5%. With respect to this clone: Its cognate antigen is unknown.

Sequencing used PBMCs. This chain uses TRBV5-4 with TRBJ1-1; D is undetermined. This clonotype was sampled from a human donor in good health. CDR3 bases: TGTGCCAGCAGCACGAACCCGCTTATCAGTTTCAACACTGAAGCTTTCTTT. It yields the protein CASSTNPLISFNTEAFF.